This is a list of T cell receptor beta chains from one sample in a study of shared clonotypes between healthy human individuals. TCRdb's copy holds only in-frame clones and misses some; the assay was immunoSEQ multiplex PCR. Among about 320,000 clones, around 86% were seen once, and the ten largest hold around 15%. Sequencing was done on a sample of memory CD8+ T cells sorted from blood. These receptors all come from a man aged 18 to 30 in good health. The CDR3 runs from the conserved cysteine through the conserved F or W. D genes are given only for firm matches. Not all rows give a size; the values are once, few, many and, for expanded clones, a class.

d_gene,v_gene,abundance,j_gene,CDR3nt,CDR3aa
-,TRBV11-2,-,TRBJ2-1,TGTGCCAGCAGCTTAAGACTCAGCTTGGATGAGCAGTTCTTC,CASSLRLSLDEQFF
TRBD2,TRBV5-1,once,TRBJ2-7,TGCGCCAGCGGCCCCGGGGGGATGAATTCCTACGAGCAGTACTTC,CASGPGGMNSYEQYF
TRBD1,TRBV19,-,TRBJ2-7,TGTGCCAGTAGTCCGCGACAGGGACACTACGAGCAGTACTTC,CASSPRQGHYEQYF
-,TRBV5-4,-,TRBJ2-2,TGTGCCAGCAGGCCCGGGACGGCGAACACCGGGGAGCTGTTTTTT,CASRPGTANTGELFF
-,TRBV7-8,-,TRBJ1-2,TGTGCCAGCAGCTTAGCCTCGGAGGGATATGGCTACACCTTC,CASSLASEGYGYTF
-,TRBV5-1,-,TRBJ1-1,TGCGCCAGCAGCCCTTTTGGCCTCCTAAGGGACACTGAAGCTTTCTTT,CASSPFGLLRDTEAFF
-,TRBV5-1,-,TRBJ2-2,TGCGCCAGCAGCCTTAACACCGGGGAGCTGTTTTTT,CASSLNTGELFF
-,TRBV7-9,-,TRBJ1-5,TGTGCCAGCAGCTTAGGTACCGAAGCCGGGCAGCCCCAGCATTTT,CASSLGTEAGQPQHF
TRBD1,TRBV7-9,-,TRBJ1-2,TGTGCCAGCAGCTTACCGAACACCGGGACAGGGGGCAGAGGCTACACCTTC,CASSLPNTGTGGRGYTF
-,TRBV4-1,-,TRBJ2-7,TGCGCCAGCAGCCTGAAGGACACTATCTCCTACGAGCAGTACTTC,CASSLKDTISYEQYF
-,TRBV11-2,-,TRBJ2-3,TGTGCCAGCAGCCCCGGTCGCACAGATACGCAGTATTTT,CASSPGRTDTQYF
TRBD1,TRBV18,-,TRBJ1-1,TGTGCCAGCTCACCATGGGCAGGGGGCAGGATGAACACTGAAGCTTTCTTT,CASSPWAGGRMNTEAFF
TRBD1,TRBV5-6,few,TRBJ1-2,TGTGCCAGCAGCTTGAGGGACAGTCACTATGGCTACACCTTC,CASSLRDSHYGYTF
TRBD1,TRBV9,-,TRBJ1-2,TGTGCCAGCAGCGGAGCCCCGGGGACAGGGTTTTATGGCTACACCTTC,CASSGAPGTGFYGYTF
-,TRBV7-3,-,TRBJ2-7,TGTGCCAGCAGCTTAGTCCCCAGGACGGAGAGCTCCTACGAGCAGTACTTC,CASSLVPRTESSYEQYF
-,TRBV6-1,-,TRBJ1-6,TGTGCCAGCAGTGACAACCACTCCTATAATTCACCCCTCCACTTT,CASSDNHSYNSPLHF
TRBD1,TRBV30,-,TRBJ1-6,TGTGCCTGGAGCGGGGACAGTGTGGACTGGTCACCCCTCCACTTT,CAWSGDSVDWSPLHF
-,TRBV4-1,-,TRBJ2-3,TGCGCCAGCAGCCAAGAATCGGCGTTAGGCACAGATACGCAGTATTTT,CASSQESALGTDTQYF
TRBD1,TRBV28,-,TRBJ2-5,TGTGCCAGCAGTCCCGGACCGGGGACAGTTCAAGAGACCCAGTACTTC,CASSPGPGTVQETQYF
TRBD2,TRBV27,-,TRBJ2-1,TGTGCCAGCATCCCCGGGACTAGCGGCTACAATGAGCAGTTCTTC,CASIPGTSGYNEQFF
-,TRBV7-2,-,TRBJ1-6,TGTGCCAGCAGCTTAGAAATCGGGACAAAACTCCACTTT,CASSLEIGTKLHF
TRBD2,TRBV6-5,-,TRBJ2-3,TGTGCCAGCAGTTACTCGTGGACTAGCCCCACAGATACGCAGTATTTT,CASSYSWTSPTDTQYF
TRBD1,TRBV5-1,-,TRBJ2-3,TGCGCCAGCAGCCCGGGGACAGGCACAGATACGCAGTATTTT,CASSPGTGTDTQYF
-,TRBV7-8,-,TRBJ2-7,TGTGCCAGCAGCTCAGGACTGGTTTTGGGAGAGCAGTACTTC,CASSSGLVLGEQYF
-,TRBV5-1,-,TRBJ1-1,TGCGCCAGCAGCTTGGTTCCGGACACCCATTTCACTGAAGCTTTCTTT,CASSLVPDTHFTEAFF
-,TRBV7-3,-,TRBJ2-1,TGTGCCAGCAGCTTAGACTGGGACTTAGGGAGCCCCTACAATGAGCAGTTCTTC,CASSLDWDLGSPYNEQFF
-,TRBV6-1,-,TRBJ2-4,TGTGCCAGCAGTCCAACCGGAGTTGTCAAAAACATTCAGTACTTC,CASSPTGVVKNIQYF
-,TRBV11-2,-,TRBJ2-3,TGTGCCAGCAGCTTCTCCGGGACATTTCTCGCAGATACGCAGTATTTT,CASSFSGTFLADTQYF
TRBD1,TRBV9,-,TRBJ1-1,TGTGCCAGCAGCCCCCGGACAGGTAGTGAAGCTTTCTTT,CASSPRTGSEAFF
-,TRBV9,-,TRBJ2-3,TGTGCCAGCAGCTATACTGTCACAGATACGCAGTATTTT,CASSYTVTDTQYF
-,TRBV19,few,TRBJ2-1,TGTGCCACCTACCGCGGGTTGGAGCAGTTCTTC,CATYRGLEQFF
TRBD1,TRBV27,-,TRBJ2-5,TGTGCCAGCAGTTCGGGGACAGGGCTTCAAGAGACCCAGTACTTC,CASSSGTGLQETQYF
-,TRBV27,few,TRBJ2-7,TGTGCCAGCAGTTTTCGACAAAGATACGAGCAGTACTTC,CASSFRQRYEQYF
TRBD2,TRBV28,-,TRBJ2-7,TGTGCCAGCAGTTTCGGGGGGGCCCCCTACGAGCAGTACTTC,CASSFGGAPYEQYF
TRBD1,TRBV6-5,few,TRBJ1-6,TGTGCCAGCAGTTTCTCCCGTGACAGGGCTAATTCACCCCTCCACTTT,CASSFSRDRANSPLHF
-,TRBV4-1,-,TRBJ1-1,TGCGCCAGCAGCCCTTTTGGAATCCGCACTGAAGCTTTCTTT,CASSPFGIRTEAFF
-,TRBV27,-,TRBJ1-2,TGTGCCAGCATGTTGAACCCCGGGTCCGGCTACACCTTC,CASMLNPGSGYTF
-,TRBV7-9,-,TRBJ1-2,TGTGCCAGCAGCTTAGGGGGCCAACCGGCCCTATTTTATGGCTACACCTTC,CASSLGGQPALFYGYTF
-,TRBV10-3,-,TRBJ2-1,TGTGCCATCAGTGAGGGGAATGAGCAGTTCTTC,CAISEGNEQFF
-,TRBV30,-,TRBJ2-1,TGTGCCTGGAGTGGAGGGATCGTCAACAATGAGCAGTTCTTC,CAWSGGIVNNEQFF
-,TRBV9,once,TRBJ1-1,TGTGCCAGCAGCGTAGGCCCCAGGAGCGAAGCTTTCTTT,CASSVGPRSEAFF
-,TRBV29-1,-,TRBJ2-7,TGCAGCGTTGCCCAGGGACCCTACGAGCAGTACTTC,CSVAQGPYEQYF
TRBD1,TRBV6-5,-,TRBJ2-7,TGTGCCAGCAGTTACACAGGGGGCGGATACGAGCAGTACTTC,CASSYTGGGYEQYF
-,TRBV15,-,TRBJ2-7,TGTGCCACCAGCAGCCCCGAACACCCCTACGAGCAGTACTTC,CATSSPEHPYEQYF
-,TRBV7-8,once,TRBJ2-5,TGTGCCAGCAGCTTAGATGGTAGTCATCGGATAGAAGAGACCCAGTACTTC,CASSLDGSHRIEETQYF
-,TRBV13,once,TRBJ2-4,TGTGCCAGCAGCGGGCGGACAGATCTAGCCAAAAACATTCAGTACTTC,CASSGRTDLAKNIQYF
-,TRBV10-1,-,TRBJ1-4,TGCGCCAGCAGTGCCAGTGAAAAACTGTTTTTT,CASSASEKLFF
-,TRBV29-1,-,TRBJ2-3,TGCAGCGTTGAAGAGTCGACAGATACGCAGTATTTT,CSVEESTDTQYF
TRBD1,TRBV28,once,TRBJ1-1,TGTGCCAGCAGTCAAAGGACAGGGCGGTTCATGAACACTGAAGCTTTCTTT,CASSQRTGRFMNTEAFF
TRBD1,TRBV10-3,-,TRBJ2-3,TGTGCCATCAGTGAGGCCACGACAGGGGGTAGCACAGATACGCAGTATTTT,CAISEATTGGSTDTQYF
TRBD2,TRBV9,once,TRBJ2-2,TGTGCCAGCAGCGGAGGGACTAGCGGGAGTTCGGGGGAGCTGTTTTTT,CASSGGTSGSSGELFF
-,TRBV6-1,-,TRBJ1-3,TGTGCCAGCACCGAGACCGGGTGGGACACCATATATTTT,CASTETGWDTIYF
-,TRBV15,-,TRBJ1-4,TGTGCCACCAGTCCAGCTTGGCGAATTGAAAAACTGTTTTTT,CATSPAWRIEKLFF
TRBD1,TRBV7-3,-,TRBJ2-7,TGTGCCAGCAGCTTTCGGGACAGCTACGAGCAGTACTTC,CASSFRDSYEQYF